Listed here are 12 T cell receptor beta chains from one sample, sequenced in a study of T cell repertoires in cytomegalovirus infection. TCRdb reprocessed the reads with MiXCR, giving one entry per CDR3 protein. In the table there are hundreds of thousands of distinct CDR3 sequences, over 15% of which are singletons. The sequencing input was PBMCs. The source of these receptors is a human donor in good health (CMV status not recorded). Some clones in this sample may be carry-over from other donors' samples.

The chain uses TRBV5-1 and TRBJ2-1; 8 bases line up with TRBD2. The CDR3 is 14 amino acids. CDR1 is SGHRS, CDR2 YFSETQ, per germline. V shed 4 bases and J 4 bases; nucleotides not matched to a gene: 4. CDR3 bases: TGCGCCAGCAGCGCGACTAGCGCATACAATGAGCAGTTCTTC. Its protein product is CASSATSAYNEQFF.

CDR3 protein: CASSYAREDEQYF. The CDR3 region has the DNA TGTGCCAGCAGTTACGCCAGGGAAGACGAGCAGTACTTC. This rearrangement joins TRBV6-5 to TRBJ2-7; D may be TRBD1 (5 bases). The CDR3 sequence is 13 residues long. Trimming took off 2 bases at V and 5 bases at J, with 10 bases between the two ends. The germline V gene has CDR1 MNHEY and CDR2 SVGAGI.

This clonotype has ten or more counts. The chain joins TRBV6-8 to TRBJ1-5, with D hard to call. Germline V gene sequence: CDR1 MNHGY, CDR2 SAAAGT. The CDR3 extends over 13 amino acids. With 8 bases removed from V and 3 bases from J, the gap between germline ends came to 11 bases. The DNA for the CDR3 is TGTGCCAGCGGAGACGGTTACAATCAGCCCCAGCATTTT. It encodes CASGDGYNQPQHF.

This clonotype was seen at least ten times. The genes are TRBV12-3 or TRBV12-4 and TRBJ2-3, with 8 positions matching TRBD1. J gave up 0 bases and V 2 bases, and 10 bases lay outside the gene matches. This CDR3 region has 18 residues. The CDR3 DNA reads as TGTGCCAGCAGTTTATACGGGACAGGAGACGCCAGCACAGATACGCAGTATTTT. It codes for CASSLYGTGDASTDTQYF.

CDR3 region: CSGTRDPTRNTIYF. The CDR3 bases are TGCAGTGGCACCCGGGACCCGACGCGAAACACCATATATTTT. The chain carries TRBV20-1 and TRBJ1-3, with a tentative D call TRBD1 (5 bases). Deletions cut 7 bases from V and 5 bases from J, with 18 bases between. This CDR3 is built from 14 residues. Germline CDR1 reads DFQATT; CDR2 reads SNEGSKA (reference sequence).

The table lists this clonotype with a few counts. The V call is TRBV20-1, the J call TRBJ2-2, with a possible D match to TRBD1 (5 bases). The V gene lost 6 bases and the J gene lost 7 bases, with 15 bases spanning the gap. The CDR3 has 13 amino acids. The germline gives CDR1 DFQATT, CDR2 SNEGSKA (reference sequence). CDR3: CSAPRGQGGELFF. CDR3 DNA: TGCAGTGCGCCAAGGGGTCAGGGCGGGGAGCTGTTTTTT.

This clonotype was observed a few times. The chain uses TRBV2 and TRBJ2-5; TRBD2 matches at 12 bases. Germline lookup yields CDR1 SNHLY and CDR2 FYNNEI. J was trimmed by 5 bases and V by 6 bases; bases with no gene match: 4. The CDR3 length is 14 residues. The CDR3 DNA follows: TGTGCCAGCAGGCGGACTAGCGGGGAGGAGACCCAGTACTTC. Encoded protein: CASRRTSGEETQYF. Variable domain in full (rest from reference TRBV2 and TRBJ2-5): EPEVTQTPSHQVTQMGQEVILRCVPISNHLYFYWYRQILGQKVEFLVSFYNNEISEKSEIFDDQFSVERPDGSNFTLKIRSTKLEDSAMYFCASRRTSGEETQYFGPGTRLLVL.

There are a few counts of this clonotype. The V and J genes are TRBV20-1 and TRBJ1-2; possibly TRBD1 for D (6 bases). V was cut by 0 bases and J by 7 bases, with 15 bases left in between. Germline V gives CDR1 DFQATT, CDR2 SNEGSKA (reference sequence). The CDR3 is 14 residues long. CDR3 protein: CSARDPAGESGYTF. In DNA, the CDR3 is TGCAGTGCTAGAGATCCCGCAGGGGAAAGTGGCTACACCTTC.

This clonotype has ten or more counts. The chain uses TRBV7-2 and TRBJ2-3, with TRBD1 as a possible D gene (5 bases). The CDR3 runs to 14 residues. The germline V gene encodes CDR1 SGHTA and CDR2 FQGNSA. The V and J ends lost 5 bases and 0 bases respectively, with 9 bases between them. CDR3 DNA sequence: TGTGCCAGCAGCCCGACAGTTAGCACAGATACGCAGTATTTT. It translates to CASSPTVSTDTQYF.

V usage is TRBV3-1 and J usage is TRBJ2-7, with D unclear. The ends were cut back, 0 bases at V and 6 bases at J, with 12 bases in the middle. CDR3 length equals 14 residues. Per the germline V gene, CDR1 is LGHDT and CDR2 is YNNKEL (reference sequence). The CDR3: CASSQDDTFAEQYF. Here the CDR3 DNA reads TGTGCCAGCAGCCAAGACGATACTTTCGCCGAGCAGTACTTC.

About this clonotype itself: At one of its ends the junction is not consistent with the germline gene, which may arise from a read error. The V gene is TRBV7-4, the J gene TRBJ2-7, with D possibly TRBD1 on 7 matching bases. The germline gives CDR1 SGHVT, CDR2 SQSDAQ. The CDR3 is 13 amino acids. CDR3 coding DNA: TGTGTCAGCAGCCAGGGGGGCTCTCCCGAGCAGTACTTC. It is translated as CVSSQGGSPEQYF.

This chain links TRBV6-8 with TRBJ1-5; TRBD1 is a possible D gene (5 bases). Germline V CDR1 and CDR2: MNHGY, SAAAGT. The V and J ends lost 6 bases and 3 bases respectively, with 12 bases between them. This CDR3 is built from 14 residues. For the CDR3, the DNA is TGTGCCAGCAGAAGGGACGGTTACAATCAGCCCCAGCATTTT. This gives the protein CASRRDGYNQPQHF.